This TCR beta chain was sequenced in a study of regulatory T cells in long-lasting Graves disease. The germline V and J ends were trimmed by 6 bases and 2 bases, with 11 bases remaining between them. The CDR3 extends over 14 amino acids. Germline CDR1 reads MDHEN; CDR2 reads SYDVKM. HTBI primers from iRepertoire and Arm-PCR of CDR3 regions yielded the TCR beta libraries. TCRdb ran MiXCR on the multiplex PCR reads and lists one entry per CDR3 protein. The sample yields approximately 400,000 distinct CDR3 sequences, less than 30% seen once. Time point in this sample: persistent/refractory GD, antithyroid drugs over 5 years with positive TRAb. Generation of the TCR library employed RNA extracted from PBMCs. A volume of approximately 10 milliliters of peripheral blood was collected in EDTA tubes. This clonotype was counted ten times or more. No antigen is known for it. General study points: Persistent disease was characterized by preferential usage of TRBV28, TRBJ1-2 and TRBJ2-5. TCR diversity was lower in persistent Graves' patients than in newly diagnosed ones.

This receptor was identified in a woman in her 40s with Graves disease. The starting material was peripheral blood mononuclear cells (PBMCs), obtained when the disease was refractory, from a patient treated with antithyroid drugs. V is TRBV28 and J is TRBJ2-1, with D possibly being TRBD2 (6 bases). The CDR3 DNA reads TGTGCCAGCAGCCCCGCGGGGCCCTACAATGAGCAGTTCTTC. It is translated as CASSPAGPYNEQFF.